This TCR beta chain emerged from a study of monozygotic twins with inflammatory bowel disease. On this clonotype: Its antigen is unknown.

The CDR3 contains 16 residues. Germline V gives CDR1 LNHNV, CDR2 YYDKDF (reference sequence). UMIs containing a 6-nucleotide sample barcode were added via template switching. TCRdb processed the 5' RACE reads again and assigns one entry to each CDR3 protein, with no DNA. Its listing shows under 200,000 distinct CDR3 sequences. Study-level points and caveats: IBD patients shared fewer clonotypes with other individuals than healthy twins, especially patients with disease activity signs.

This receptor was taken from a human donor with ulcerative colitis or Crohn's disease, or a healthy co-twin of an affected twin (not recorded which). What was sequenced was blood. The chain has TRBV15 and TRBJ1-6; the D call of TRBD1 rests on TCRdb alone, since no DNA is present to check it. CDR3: CATSRAQGRLNSPLHF.